A selection of T cell receptor beta chains follows, all from one sample in a study of human T cells and chemical hapten exposure. TCRdb re-derived calls from the RACE reads in MiXCR, one entry per CDR3 protein. The sample yields about 77,000 distinct CDR3 sequences, around 9.3% seen once. Sample: whole blood. Receptors originate from a female donor in good health. Some clones in this sample may be carry-over from other donors' samples. Both conserved end residues are part of each CDR3. D genes are given only for firm matches. Clone sizes are given selectively: once, few, many, or a class where the clone is expanded.

D gene,J gene,V gene,clone size,CDR3 DNA,CDR3 protein
NA,TRBJ2-6,TRBV4-1,many,TGCGCCAGCAGCCAAGGATGGGGGTCGGGGGCCAACGTCCTGACTTTC,CASSQGWGSGANVLTF
NA,TRBJ1-6,TRBV20-1,many,TGCAGTGCTAGGGGACTTCAAAATTCACCCCTCCACTTT,CSARGLQNSPLHF
TRBD1,TRBJ1-2,TRBV7-9,many,TGTGCCAGCAGCTTCGGACCGGGACAGGGGAACTATGGCTACACCTTC,CASSFGPGQGNYGYTF
TRBD1,TRBJ1-6,TRBV18,many,TGTGCCAGCTCACCTCGGACAGGGGACTCACCCCTCCACTTT,CASSPRTGDSPLHF
TRBD1,TRBJ2-7,TRBV25-1,many,TGTGCCAGCAGTGGACCCAGGGGGCGCGAGCAGTACTTC,CASSGPRGREQYF
NA,TRBJ2-5,TRBV6-6,NA,TGTGCCAGCAGTTACCCCCCTAGGACTGTCCAAGAGACCCAGTACTTC,CASSYPPRTVQETQYF
TRBD2,TRBJ2-7,TRBV15,NA,TGTGCCACCAGCAGAGCTCACGGGGGGGGCGCCTACGAGCAGTACTTC,CATSRAHGGGAYEQYF
NA,TRBJ2-3,TRBV7-9,many,TGTGCCAGCAGCTTAGCGGGGCATGACACGCAGTATTTT,CASSLAGHDTQYF
NA,TRBJ1-6,TRBV27,few,TGTGCCAGCAGTTTTGGCCCGAACCAAGATTCACCCCTCCACTTT,CASSFGPNQDSPLHF
NA,TRBJ2-6,TRBV29-1,NA,TGCAGCGTTGGGTCAATATCTGGGGCCAACGTCCTGACTTTC,CSVGSISGANVLTF
NA,TRBJ2-2,TRBV7-3,few,TGTGCCAGCAGCTCCTTAAGCACCGGGGAGCTGTTTTTT,CASSSLSTGELFF
NA,TRBJ2-6,TRBV13,NA,TGTGCCAGCACATTCTCTGGGGCCAACGTCCTGACTTTC,CASTFSGANVLTF
NA,TRBJ2-3,TRBV20-1,few,TGCAGTGCTAGGTGGACAAGCACAGATACGCAGTATTTT,CSARWTSTDTQYF
NA,TRBJ1-4,TRBV7-8,few,TGTGCCAGCAGCCCTCTGGGGACGGTGGAAAAACTGTTTTTT,CASSPLGTVEKLFF
NA,TRBJ1-2,TRBV29-1,few,TGCAGCGTTGCGGGACTGTACTATGGCTACACCTTC,CSVAGLYYGYTF
TRBD1,TRBJ1-2,TRBV9,many,TGTGCCAGCAGCCCTCGGACAGGGAGGAAGGACGCCTATGGCTACACCTTC,CASSPRTGRKDAYGYTF
NA,TRBJ1-1,TRBV6-2/TRBV6-3,NA,TGTGCCAGCAGTTACATGGGTCTCACAATGGGCACTGAAGCTTTCTTT,CASSYMGLTMGTEAFF
NA,TRBJ1-1,TRBV14,many,TGTGCCAGCAGCCAAGAAACAGGGCCCCCTGAAGCTTTCTTT,CASSQETGPPEAFF
NA,TRBJ2-1,TRBV5-1,NA,TGCGCCAGCAGCCACAATGGGGCTGAGCAGTTCTTC,CASSHNGAEQFF
TRBD1,TRBJ2-5,TRBV5-1,few,TGCGCCAGCAGCTTGCGACAGGGTAAAGAGACCCAGTACTTC,CASSLRQGKETQYF
NA,TRBJ2-5,TRBV21-1,many,TGTGCCAGCCAAGGGGACAGACAAGAGACCCAGTACTTC,CASQGDRQETQYF
NA,TRBJ2-5,TRBV10-3,NA,TGTGCCATCAGTGCAGTTAAAGGACCAAGAAGAGACTTC,CAISAVKGPRRDF
TRBD2,TRBJ2-7,TRBV7-3,many,TGTGCCAGCAGCTTAAATCGCGGGGGGTTGGAGGAGCAGTACTTC,CASSLNRGGLEEQYF
NA,TRBJ2-1,TRBV7-6,many,TGTGCCAGCAGCCCCGGCCGAGGGCCATCCAATGAGCAGTTCTTC,CASSPGRGPSNEQFF
NA,TRBJ1-1,TRBV20-1,medium-sized,TGCAGTGTGACGAAAGGGGAGACCACTGAAGCTTTCTTT,CSVTKGETTEAFF
NA,TRBJ1-2,TRBV7-8,few,TGTGCCAGCAGCTTAGGAGGGTTATACGGCTACACCTTC,CASSLGGLYGYTF